Sequencing of this T cell receptor beta chain was carried out in a study of blood T cell repertoires in COVID-19. Study overall: Acute and convalescent COVID-19 samples came from the United States, Italy and Spain.

Sequencing was performed with immunoSEQ multiplex PCR; in TCRdb, only in-frame clones are kept and a portion is missing. The sample yields about 180,000 clones, 70% to 90% seen once. With 6 bases removed from V and 4 bases from J, the gap between germline ends came to 13 bases. The CDR3 runs 14 residues. Germline V gene data show CDR1 as MNHEY and CDR2 as SVGAGI. This chain links TRBV6-5 with TRBJ2-1, with a possible D match to TRBD2 (6 bases). Sequenced: peripheral blood. The receptor was isolated from a man aged 55 to 70 with acute or convalescent COVID-19. The DNA for the CDR3 is TGTGCCAGCAGGGGCCTGGGGGGTTACAATGAGCAGTTCTTC. Its protein is CASRGLGGYNEQFF.